This T cell receptor (beta chain) is drawn from a study of cytomegalovirus exposure and HLA in healthy donors. Study-wide points: There were some public TCRs occurring in many donors, but most TCR sequences were rare. There was a cluster of highly shared sequence variants that was likely a sequencing artifact.

Losses at the gene ends were 5 bases for V and 2 bases for J; bases not matched to a gene: 6. Per the germline V gene, CDR1 is LGHNA and CDR2 is YNFKEQ. This CDR3 is built from 14 residues. Both 60 Vbeta primers and 13 Jbeta primers went into the PCR. Here immunoSEQ multiplex PCR was the method, and the copy in TCRdb shows in-frame clones only, minus some. This sample carries 150,000 to 200,000 clones, roughly 87% of them seen once, and the ten largest clones take 0.2% to 0.3%. With regard to this clone: The antigen is unknown.

The source is a girl under three years old in good health and CMV-seronegative. Sequenced material: PBMCs. This rearrangement joins TRBV4-2 to TRBJ2-7; 7 bases are a match to TRBD2. CDR3 in DNA: TGTGCCAGCAGCAAGCGGGACGGAGCCTACGAGCAGTACTTC. Translating it yields CASSKRDGAYEQYF.